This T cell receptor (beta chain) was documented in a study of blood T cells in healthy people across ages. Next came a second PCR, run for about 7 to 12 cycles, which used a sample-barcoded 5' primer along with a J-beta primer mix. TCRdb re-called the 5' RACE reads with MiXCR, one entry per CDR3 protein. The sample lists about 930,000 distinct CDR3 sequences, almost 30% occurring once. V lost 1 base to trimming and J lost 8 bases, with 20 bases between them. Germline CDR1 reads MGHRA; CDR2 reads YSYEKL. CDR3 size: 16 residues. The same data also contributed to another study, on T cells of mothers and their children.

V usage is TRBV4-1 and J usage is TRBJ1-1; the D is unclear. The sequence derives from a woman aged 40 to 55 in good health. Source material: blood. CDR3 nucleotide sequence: TGCGCCAGCAGCCAAGGGATGTTCGGGAACCCCAAGGAAGCTTTCTTT. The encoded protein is CASSQGMFGNPKEAFF.